The 20 T cell receptor beta chains presented below share a single source sample, sequenced in a study of graft-versus-host responses after intestinal transplantation (dated by TCRdb to the early 2020s). The time point label, as the study defines it: cells obtained before transplantation from donor or recipient. The method was the immunoSEQ multiplex PCR assay. TCRdb retrieved this table from immuneACCESS and kept in-frame rearrangements only. Not all clones are present; in checked studies, unresolved V genes account for under half, and no reason is known for the remainder. This sample has about 88,000 clones in its table, and approximately 90% of those were observed once. The ten largest make up 0.3% to 0.45% of the sample. Their antigens are not known. The material was unstimulated CD4+ T cells sorted from spleen or lymph node cells, obtained before transplant. These TCRs come from a human donor who was the organ donor for an intestinal transplant.

V and J are TRBV5-5 and TRBJ2-7, with 9 nucleotides matching TRBD1. The CDR3 has 14 amino acids. The V gene's germline CDR1 is SGHKS and CDR2 YYEKEE (reference sequence). Unmatched junction bases numbered 5, after V lost 7 bases and J lost 0 bases. The CDR3 loop is CASFRQGDSYEQYF. CDR3 bases: TGTGCCAGCTTCCGACAGGGGGACTCCTACGAGCAGTACTTC.

The V gene is TRBV6-6, the J gene TRBJ1-1; possible D gene TRBD1, 6 bases. The CDR3 has 14 amino acids. Trimming stripped 4 bases from V and 5 bases from J, with 14 bases between. Germline CDR1 MNHNY, CDR2 SVGAGI (reference sequence). DNA for the CDR3: TGTGCCAGCAGTTCGGACAGCGTAAAAACTGAAGCTTTCTTT. Its translation: CASSSDSVKTEAFF.

This sequence joins TRBV2 and TRBJ2-2; 10 nucleotides agree with TRBD1. CDR1 and CDR2 (germline): SNHLY, FYNNEI. V shed 9 bases, J shed 6 bases, and the junction held 10 bases outside the gene matches. The CDR3 has 15 amino acids. In nucleotides, the CDR3 is TGTGCCAGTGGCCTGACCGGACAGGGGGCCGGGGAGCTGTTTTTT. This translates into CASGLTGQGAGELFF.

This clone has just one count. This sequence joins TRBV6-5 and TRBJ1-5, with D tentatively TRBD1 (5 bases). The CDR3 is 13 residues long. Trimming pared 6 bases from V and 0 bases from J, leaving 6 bases between. Germline V gene lookup returns CDR1 MNHEY and CDR2 SVGAGI. Written as DNA, the CDR3 is TGTGCCAGCAGAAGGGGTAGCAATCAGCCCCAGCATTTT. Its protein product is CASRRGSNQPQHF.

As DNA, the CDR3 is TGTGCCTGGAGCACCCGACTAGCGGGAACCCATGGGCGGTACTTC. The encoded protein is CAWSTRLAGTHGRYF. The rearrangement uses TRBV30 and TRBJ2-7; 11 nucleotides agree with TRBD2. The germline V gene encodes CDR1 GTSNPN and CDR2 SVGIG (reference sequence). There are 15 residues in the CDR3. The trim removed 3 bases at V and 12 bases at J, leaving 16 bases unmatched.

This chain joins TRBV5-4 and TRBJ2-6; D might be TRBD2 (6 bases). The V gene's germline CDR1 is SGHNT and CDR2 YYREEE (reference sequence). CDR3 length equals 15 residues. Trimming shortened V by 2 bases and J by 2 bases, and 8 bases separated the two germline ends. This CDR3 is CASSLWRAGANVLTF. Here the CDR3 DNA reads TGTGCCAGCAGCTTATGGAGGGCTGGGGCCAACGTCCTGACTTTC. The whole variable domain, remainder taken from reference TRBV5-4 and TRBJ2-6, is ETGVTQSPTHLIKTRGQQVTLRCSSQSGHNTVSWYQQALGQGPQFIFQYYREEENGRGNFPPRFSGLQFPNYSSELNVNALELDDSALYLCASSLWRAGANVLTFGAGSRLTVL.

V usage is TRBV11-1 and J usage is TRBJ1-4, with D hard to call. Trimming took off 1 base at V and 2 bases at J, with 8 bases between the two ends. The CDR3 contains 15 residues. Per germline, CDR1 SGHAT and CDR2 FQDESV (reference sequence). This CDR3 reads CASSLDHGTNEKLFF. CDR3 nucleotide sequence: TGTGCCAGCAGCTTAGATCACGGTACTAATGAAAAACTGTTTTTT.

This chain uses TRBV6-5 with TRBJ1-2; 11 bases map to TRBD1. J was trimmed by 4 bases and V by 4 bases; bases with no gene match: 5. This CDR3 is 15 amino acids long. CDR1 and CDR2 (germline): MNHEY, SVGAGI. The CDR3 reads CASSFGQGAFYGYTF. Here the CDR3 DNA reads TGTGCCAGCAGTTTCGGACAGGGGGCTTTCTATGGCTACACCTTC.

This clone was counted only a few times. The chain recombines TRBV29-1 with TRBJ2-3; 9 bases map to TRBD1. V shed 4 bases, J shed 1 base, and the junction held 3 bases outside the gene matches. The CDR3 is 14 residues long. Germline-derived CDR1 and CDR2 are SQVTM and ANQGSEA. The CDR3 protein is CSVGWTGGTDTQYF. CDR3 nucleotides: TGCAGCGTTGGATGGACAGGGGGCACAGATACGCAGTATTTT.

This clone was recorded only once. The V and J genes are TRBV6-6 and TRBJ2-1, with TRBD1 identical over 8 bases. The CDR3 covers 16 residues. Unmatched junction bases numbered 10, after V lost 4 bases and J lost 5 bases. Germline lookup yields CDR1 MNHNY and CDR2 SVGAGI (reference sequence). The CDR3 bases are TGTGCCAGCAGTTCGCCGACAGGGGTTGGGGACAATGAGCAGTTCTTC. Its protein is CASSSPTGVGDNEQFF.

The chain joins TRBV4-2 to TRBJ2-3; 9 positions agree with TRBD2. V shed 1 base, J shed 4 bases, and the junction held 3 bases outside the gene matches. This CDR3 has 15 residues. Per the germline V gene, CDR1 is LGHNA and CDR2 is YNFKEQ. The CDR3 sequence is CASSQGGGAPDTQYF. In DNA, the CDR3 is TGTGCCAGCAGCCAAGGCGGGGGGGCCCCAGATACGCAGTATTTT.

The V call is TRBV10-3, the J call TRBJ2-3; D is undetermined. The CDR3 has 12 amino acids. CDR1 and CDR2 from the germline V gene are ENHRY and SYGVKD. V lost 3 bases to trimming and J lost 6 bases, with 7 bases between them. CDR3: CAISDYGDTQYF. The CDR3 coding sequence is TGTGCCATCAGTGACTACGGGGATACGCAGTATTTT.

The V call is TRBV7-9, the J call TRBJ2-7, with a tentative D call TRBD2 (5 bases). Trimming shortened V by 6 bases and J by 4 bases, and 22 bases separated the two germline ends. Per the germline V gene, CDR1 is SEHNR and CDR2 is FQNEAQ (reference sequence). This CDR3 is 16 amino acids long. The CDR3 is CASSTERQADLYEQYF. In nucleotides, the CDR3 is TGTGCCAGCAGTACAGAGCGACAAGCGGATCTATACGAGCAGTACTTC.

The rearrangement links TRBV5-1 to TRBJ2-1; TRBD1 agrees at 7 bases. The junction had 8 bases not matched to a gene; V was cut back by 4 bases and J by 7 bases. The CDR3 extends over 14 amino acids. Germline V CDR1 and CDR2: SGHRS, YFSETQ. CDR3 in DNA: TGCGCCAGCAGCACTGGACAGGTGAAGAATGAGCAGTTCTTC. It translates to CASSTGQVKNEQFF.

This chain links TRBV15 with TRBJ2-7; 11 bases map to TRBD1. Germline V gene sequence: CDR1 LNHNV, CDR2 YYDKDF (reference sequence). Unmatched junction bases numbered 3, after V lost 5 bases and J lost 6 bases. CDR3 length: 13 residues. DNA of the CDR3: TGTGCCACCAGCGGACAGGGGGCGCGCGAGCAGTACTTC. Translation gives CATSGQGAREQYF.

This clone was recorded only once. The chain uses TRBV11-2 and TRBJ2-3; 7 nucleotides line up with TRBD1. The CDR3 runs to 16 residues. The J segment lost 2 bases and the V segment lost 4 bases, leaving 9 bases of the junction unmatched. The germline CDR1 and CDR2 sequences are SGHAT and FQNNGV. The DNA of the CDR3 is TGTGCCAGCAGCTCGACACAGGGGCCCTCCACAGATACGCAGTATTTT. Its protein product is CASSSTQGPSTDTQYF.

This clone was recorded only once. The rearrangement joins TRBV12-5 to TRBJ1-5, with no clear D. Trimming left V 4 bases short and J 6 bases short, with 7 bases between. CDR3 length: 12 amino acids. Germline V gene lookup returns CDR1 LGHNT and CDR2 FRNRAP. CDR3: CASGSGIQPQHF. The CDR3 bases are TGTGCTAGTGGTTCGGGTATTCAGCCCCAGCATTTT.

The chain has TRBV10-3 and TRBJ2-6; unclear D gene. The germline V gene has CDR1 ENHRY and CDR2 SYGVKD. The CDR3 runs 18 residues. Trimming stripped 6 bases from V and 2 bases from J, with 20 bases between. CDR3 coding DNA: TGTGCCATCAGCCGCTCCCTGCAGGTCAACCCTGGGGCCAACGTCCTGACTTTC. Amino acid sequence: CAISRSLQVNPGANVLTF.

The rearrangement links TRBV6-5 to TRBJ1-4; weak D call: TRBD1 (5 bases). The CDR3 has 13 residues. V was shortened by 6 bases and J by 8 bases, with 13 bases between the two germline ends. The germline CDR1 and CDR2 sequences are MNHEY and SVGAGI. In DNA form, the CDR3 reads TGTGCCAGCAGCACCGGGGGGGTAGAAAAACTGTTTTTT. The encoded protein is CASSTGGVEKLFF.

The chain employs TRBV25-1 and TRBJ2-7; 7 positions match TRBD2. This CDR3 region has 15 residues. With 1 base clipped from V and 5 bases from J, the junction kept 8 bases outside the gene matches. Germline-derived CDR1 and CDR2 are MGHDK and SYGVNS. In DNA, the CDR3 is TGTGCCAGCAGTGAATCAGGCGGGAGCTTAAACGAGCAGTACTTC. This translates into CASSESGGSLNEQYF.